Sequencing of this T cell receptor (beta chain) was carried out in a study of T cell clonotyping in hematopoietic cell transplantation. Overall study results and limits: Broader posttransplant TCR repertoire diversity was predicted by graft donor and pretransplant recipient Inverse Simpson Index values. Without cell sorting, CD4 versus CD8 contributions remain unresolved.

The assay was immunoSEQ multiplex PCR, and TCRdb's table has in-frame clones only and misses some. Of 15,000 to 20,000 clones listed, approximately 85% were seen once; the top ten hold 4% to 5.5%. To note about this clone: The antigen is not known.

Germline lookup yields CDR1 SGHRS and CDR2 YFSETQ. The CDR3 has 13 amino acids. Trimming removed 4 bases from V and 8 bases from J, with 15 bases in between. The V call is TRBV5-1, the J call TRBJ1-1; tentatively, D is TRBD1 (5 bases). The clonotype was recovered from a woman aged 35 to 49 in good health. Some clones in this sample may be carry-over from other donors' samples. The sequenced material came from peripheral blood mononuclear cells. This CDR3 is CASSRTGGEEAFF. The CDR3 bases are TGCGCCAGCAGCAGAACAGGTGGTGAAGAAGCTTTCTTT.